This TCR beta chain was recovered during a study of T cell responses to AZD1222 COVID-19 vaccine. Libraries were prepared by immunoSEQ multiplex PCR; TCRdb keeps only in-frame clonotypes and omits some of them. The repertoire includes fewer than 95,000 clones, approximately 89% of them detected once, and around 8% sits in the top ten. In the case of this clone: Its matching antigen is unknown.

The CDR3 runs to 14 residues. Trimming removed 6 bases from V and 7 bases from J, with 16 bases in between. Germline CDR1 is MDHEN and CDR2 is SYDVKM. Study observations and caveats: Mapped onto spike, vaccine-associated CD4 TCRs spanned it and were dominant at 160-218 and 743-854.

The V and J genes are TRBV28 and TRBJ1-5; perhaps TRBD1 as D (6 bases). This clonotype originated in an adult who received the AZD1222 COVID-19 vaccine. The material sequenced was peripheral blood, taken 28 days after the second AZD1222 dose. CDR3 DNA: TGTGCCAGCAGCCCCCCAGGGGAGGGGCAGCCCCAGCATTTT. Protein product: CASSPPGEGQPQHF.